Detailed here is one T cell receptor beta chain. The germline V and J ends were trimmed by 0 bases and 7 bases, with 12 bases remaining between them. The CDR3 spans 13 residues. Germline CDR1 SQVTM, CDR2 ANQGSEA. The sample is drawn from a study of T cell changes during pregnancy in multiple sclerosis. The protocol was immunoSEQ multiplex PCR, while the TCRdb copy is restricted to in-frame clones and leaves out a portion. Of tens of thousands of clones listed, around 94% were seen once; the top ten hold approximately 0.8%. J is TRBJ1-2 and V is TRBV29-1; D remains ambiguous. The source material was peripheral blood, sampled in the third trimester of pregnancy. The sequence was obtained from a female donor with multiple sclerosis, enrolled in a pregnancy study. CDR3 residues: CSVEDIMGSGYTF. CDR3 sequence (DNA): TGCAGCGTTGAAGACATAATGGGGAGTGGCTACACCTTC.